This is a list of T cell receptor beta chains from one sample in a study of identical twins. TCRdb independently ran MiXCR on the 5' RACE reads; one entry per CDR3 protein. This table has fewer than 800,000 distinct CDR3 sequences, 7% to 7.5% appearing once. A further study also used this sample, focusing on yellow fever vaccine responses in identical twins.

The sample was PBMCs. These receptors originate from a woman aged 18 to 35 in good health. Each CDR3 is given with its conserved first and last residue. D genes are given only for firm matches. Clone sizes are given selectively: once, few, many, or a class where the clone is expanded.

>TRBV20-1|-|-|TRBJ2-1
TGCTGTGCTAGAGAGGTATTCTCCCCAAGGGTTGATGAGCAGTTCTTC
CCAREVFSPRVDEQFF
>TRBV5-1|-|few|TRBJ2-1
TGCGCCAGCAGCGTGGGACCCAACAATGAGCAGTTCTTC
CASSVGPNNEQFF
>TRBV11-2|-|few|TRBJ2-7
TGTGCCAGCAGCTTAGATAGCCGGAGGCAGATCTCCTACGAGCAGTACTTC
CASSLDSRRQISYEQYF
>TRBV7-8|TRBD2|few|TRBJ2-3
TGTGCCAGCAGCTTAGCGCGTCTAGCGGGAGTGGATACGCAGTATTTT
CASSLARLAGVDTQYF
>TRBV29-1|TRBD1|-|TRBJ2-5
TGCAGCGTGACAGGGTTGGGGCAAGAGACCCAGTACTTC
CSVTGLGQETQYF
>TRBV25-1|TRBD2|many|TRBJ2-1
TGTGCCAGCAGTAAGACTAGCGGGAGAAAAGTTGGTGAGCAGTTCTTC
CASSKTSGRKVGEQFF
>TRBV12-3/TRBV12-4|TRBD1|few|TRBJ2-5
TGTGCCAGCAGTTACCTCGGGACAGGGGGACAGACCCAGTACTTC
CASSYLGTGGQTQYF
>TRBV7-9|-|-|TRBJ2-2
TGTGCCAGCAGCCCGGGGACATCTAGCACCGGGGAGCTGTTTTTT
CASSPGTSSTGELFF
>TRBV27|TRBD1|many|TRBJ1-2
TGTGCCAGCAGTACAAGGACAGGGGTCATCTATGGCTACACCTTC
CASSTRTGVIYGYTF
>TRBV5-6|-|few|TRBJ1-6
TGTGCCAGCAGCTTAGTAACGTCGGGCTCACCCCTCCACTTT
CASSLVTSGSPLHF
>TRBV12-3/TRBV12-4|-|many|TRBJ1-1
TGTGCCAGCAGTTTCGGGTCTCCCACGAACACTGAAGCTTTCTTT
CASSFGSPTNTEAFF
>TRBV25-1|-|few|TRBJ2-7
TGTGCCAGCAGTGGTGAGTCCTACGAGCAGTACTTC
CASSGESYEQYF
>TRBV3-1|-|-|TRBJ2-2
TGTGCCAGCAGCCAAGGTCCTGGATCTTCATCCCGGGAGCTGTTTTTT
CASSQGPGSSSRELFF
>TRBV13|-|few|TRBJ2-5
TGTGCCAGCAGTCTATCACAGAGACAAGAGACCCAGTACTTC
CASSLSQRQETQYF
>TRBV27|TRBD1|few|TRBJ2-2
TGTGCCAGCAGTTCCCCGGACAGGCTATTGGCCGGGGAGCTGTTTTTT
CASSSPDRLLAGELFF
>TRBV20-1|-|many|TRBJ2-7
TGCAGTGCTAGTGCTGGGACTCCAGAGCAGTACTTC
CSASAGTPEQYF
>TRBV6-5|-|few|TRBJ1-6
TGTGCCAGCAGTTACGGGGCAGGGGAGAATTCACCCCTCCACTTT
CASSYGAGENSPLHF
>TRBV12-3/TRBV12-4|-|few|TRBJ2-5
TGTGCCAGCAGTTTTCTAGAGTCCTACCAAGAGACCCAGTACTTC
CASSFLESYQETQYF
>TRBV24-1|TRBD1|many|TRBJ2-1
TGTGCCACCAGTGATTCCTACGACAGGGGCAGGTCCTACAATGAGCAGTTCTTC
CATSDSYDRGRSYNEQFF
>TRBV5-1|-|many|TRBJ2-2
TGCGCCAGCGGTAGGACAGCGAACACCGGGGAGCTGTTTTTT
CASGRTANTGELFF
>TRBV7-8|-|-|TRBJ2-3
TGTGCCAGCAGCTCCCTTACCCTCCGAGATACGCAGTATTTT
CASSSLTLRDTQYF
>TRBV10-3|-|few|TRBJ2-3
TGTGCCATCAGTGGATATAGACAGGGAGGGACAGATACGCAGTATTTT
CAISGYRQGGTDTQYF